A selection of T cell receptor beta chains follows, all from one sample in a study of molecular identifiers for immune sequencing clone quantification. TCRdb called the PCR reads again in MiXCR, with one record for every CDR3 protein. Seen here are roughly 55,000 distinct CDR3 sequences, approximately 40% observed once, and the top ten hold 3% to 4%. Sequencing was done on a sample of naive CD8+ T cells from blood, with Jurkat cell RNA spiked in. Receptors originate from a human donor in good health. Some libraries in this study had Jurkat cell RNA spiked in. Each CDR3 is given with its conserved first and last residue. The D gene is left open where the match is weak. Expanded clones get a size class; other rows say once, few or many, or leave the size out.

TRBJ1-5 | NA | few | TRBV6-5 | TGTGCCAGCAGTTCCTCTCGGTGGTACGGCAATCAGCCCCAGCATTTT | CASSSSRWYGNQPQHF
TRBJ2-3 | NA | NA | TRBV4-1 | TGCGCCAGCAGCCAAACAGGGGGCGCGGGGGGTATGACAGATACGCAGTATTTT | CASSQTGGAGGMTDTQYF
TRBJ2-7 | NA | few | TRBV9 | TGTGCCAGCAGCGTAGGTCAGCACCGTGAGCAGTACTTC | CASSVGQHREQYF
TRBJ1-2 | NA | NA | TRBV20-1 | TGCAGTGCGCGGACCGGAGAAGGCTACACCTTC | CSARTGEGYTF
TRBJ1-5 | TRBD1 | NA | TRBV10-3 | TGTGCCATCATCGACAGGGTTGATAGCAATCAGCCCCAGCATTTT | CAIIDRVDSNQPQHF
TRBJ2-3 | NA | few | TRBV6-6 | TGTGCCAGCAGTTATGAGGTCCCCGGGGCAGATACGCAGTATTTT | CASSYEVPGADTQYF
TRBJ2-7 | NA | NA | TRBV4-2 | TGTGCCAGCAGCCCCTCGACTACCCCCCTCGAGCAGTACTTC | CASSPSTTPLEQYF
TRBJ1-4 | TRBD1 | few | TRBV19 | TGTGCCAGTACGGGGACTTCAGGGGGCCAGAAGCAACTGTTTTTT | CASTGTSGGQKQLFF
TRBJ2-7 | NA | many | TRBV7-9 | TGTGCCAGCAGCCCTCCCCAGCAGGGCGGCGAGCAGTACTTC | CASSPPQQGGEQYF
TRBJ2-2 | NA | NA | TRBV4-3 | TGCGCCAGCAGCCACAAGAGCCAGGCCACCGGGGAGCTGTTTTTT | CASSHKSQATGELFF
TRBJ1-4 | TRBD1 | few | TRBV27 | TGTGCCAGCAGTTTGGGGACAGGGGAAAAACTGTTTTTT | CASSLGTGEKLFF
TRBJ2-1 | NA | NA | TRBV19 | TGTGCCAGTAGTATAGGGGCATTCGGCTCCTTCTACGAGCAGTTCTTC | CASSIGAFGSFYEQFF
TRBJ2-3 | TRBD2 | many | TRBV9 | TGTGCCAGCAGCGTAGACTCGGCCCGGGAGGGCCAAGATACGCAGTATTTT | CASSVDSAREGQDTQYF
TRBJ1-2 | NA | few | TRBV11-2 | TGTGCCAGCAGCTTAGCCCTACCTGGGGGGGGTTACTATGGCTACACCTTC | CASSLALPGGGYYGYTF
TRBJ1-5 | NA | NA | TRBV28 | TGTGCCAGCAGTCTCCAGGGGATTAATAGCAATCAGCCCCAGCATTTT | CASSLQGINSNQPQHF
TRBJ2-3 | NA | few | TRBV27 | TGTGCCAGCAGTTTTGGTCTGGGGGGAGATACGCAGTATTTT | CASSFGLGGDTQYF
TRBJ2-7 | NA | few | TRBV2 | TGTGCCATGGAAAGTCGGACCTCCTCCTACGAGCAGTACTTC | CAMESRTSSYEQYF
TRBJ1-1 | NA | few | TRBV28 | TGTGCCAGCAGTCCGACCCAAAGGGACACTGAAGCTTTCTTT | CASSPTQRDTEAFF
TRBJ2-3 | NA | NA | TRBV9 | TGTGCCAGCAGCCCACTTAGCACAGATACGCAGTATTTT | CASSPLSTDTQYF
TRBJ2-5 | TRBD1 | few | TRBV3-1 | TGTGCCAGCAGCCAAGGTGATGGACAGGGCTGGCGGGAGACCCAGTACTTC | CASSQGDGQGWRETQYF
TRBJ2-7 | NA | few | TRBV4-2 | TGTGCCAGCAGCCAAGGAGTCCGCGGGGCCTACGAGCAGTACTTC | CASSQGVRGAYEQYF
TRBJ2-3 | TRBD2 | few | TRBV19 | TGTGCCAGTGGGGCTAGCGGGGGATGGTATACGCAGTATTTT | CASGASGGWYTQYF
TRBJ2-1 | NA | many | TRBV28 | TGTGCCAGCACCGCGGAAGTCCCCGATTACAATGAGCAGTTCTTC | CASTAEVPDYNEQFF
TRBJ1-2 | TRBD1 | few | TRBV27 | TGTGCCAGCAGATCCGGGACAGGGGGCAGGTATGGCTACACCTTC | CASRSGTGGRYGYTF
TRBJ1-5 | NA | NA | TRBV4-1 | TGCGCCAGCAGCCAAGATGCCTTCCAGCCCCAGCATTTT | CASSQDAFQPQHF
TRBJ2-1 | TRBD2 | many | TRBV27 | TGTGCCAGTGGGACTAGCGGAAATGAGCAGTTCTTC | CASGTSGNEQFF
TRBJ2-5 | TRBD2 | NA | TRBV4-3 | TGCGCCAGCAGCCAAGAAGGGGGACTAGCGGGCAGAGAGACCCAGTACTTC | CASSQEGGLAGRETQYF
TRBJ2-4 | NA | many | TRBV9 | TGTGCCAGCAGCGCCGAAGGAAACATTCAGTACTTC | CASSAEGNIQYF
TRBJ1-5 | NA | NA | TRBV27 | TGTGCCAGCAGGCATATTGACAGCCCGAGCAATCAGCCCCAGCATTTT | CASRHIDSPSNQPQHF
TRBJ2-7 | TRBD1 | few | TRBV4-3 | TGCGCCAGCAGCCAAGATGGGACAGACTCCTACGAGCAGTACTTC | CASSQDGTDSYEQYF
TRBJ2-5 | TRBD2 | NA | TRBV20-1 | TGCAGTGCTAGAGGAAGCGGGAGGGCCTTTGAGACCCAGTACTTC | CSARGSGRAFETQYF
TRBJ1-1 | NA | NA | TRBV10-3 | TGTGCCATCAGGGCCTTTGGCACTGAAGCTTTCTTT | CAIRAFGTEAFF
TRBJ2-1 | NA | few | TRBV5-1 | TGCGCCAGCAGCTTGGCCCCGGGAGCTCTCCTTGAGCAGTTCTTC | CASSLAPGALLEQFF
TRBJ2-3 | NA | few | TRBV14 | TGTGCCAGCAGCCAATTCTACACTGGGGGAGATACGCAGTATTTT | CASSQFYTGGDTQYF
TRBJ1-1 | NA | NA | TRBV13 | TGTGCCAGCAGCGACCCGTCCCGTTCGGGAACTGAAGCTTTCTTT | CASSDPSRSGTEAFF
TRBJ2-3 | NA | NA | TRBV6-5 | TGTGCCAGCACTGGGAGCGGGTCTCCAGATACGCAGTATTTT | CASTGSGSPDTQYF
TRBJ2-7 | NA | few | TRBV9 | TGTGCCAGCAGCCCTTGGGGCAGGTCCTACGAGCAGTACTTC | CASSPWGRSYEQYF
TRBJ1-5 | NA | NA | TRBV4-2 | TGTGCCAGCAGCCATGATTATTCAGGGGCGGTGAATCAGCCCCAGCATTTT | CASSHDYSGAVNQPQHF
TRBJ2-1 | NA | NA | TRBV4-3 | TGCGCCAGCAGCCAGGGGAGTGGCTCCTACAATGAGCAGTCCTTC | CASSQGSGSYNEQSF
TRBJ1-1 | NA | NA | TRBV10-3 | TGTGCCATCAGTGAGGGTGGGGGCTTGAACACTGAAGCTTTCTTT | CAISEGGGLNTEAFF
TRBJ2-4 | NA | many | TRBV4-3 | TGCGCCAGCAGCCAAGAATCAGCTAGGATAGCCAAAAACATTCAGTACTTC | CASSQESARIAKNIQYF
TRBJ1-6 | TRBD1 | NA | TRBV28 | TGTGCCAGCAGTTTACCGGGGACAGGGGCTTCACCCCTCCACTTT | CASSLPGTGASPLHF
TRBJ1-2 | NA | few | TRBV27 | TGTGCCAGCAGTCCCTATCCCCCCTATGGCTACACCTTC | CASSPYPPYGYTF
TRBJ2-3 | NA | many | TRBV13 | TGTGCCAGCGGGAGTGGCATAGATACGCAGTATTTT | CASGSGIDTQYF
TRBJ2-7 | TRBD2 | few | TRBV7-2 | TGTGCCAGCAGCTCGCAAACTAGCGGCTTCTCCTACGAGCAGTACTTC | CASSSQTSGFSYEQYF
TRBJ2-1 | NA | few | TRBV27 | TGTGCCAGCTGCGTCCCCGGTAATGAGCAGTTCTTC | CASCVPGNEQFF
TRBJ2-3 | TRBD2 | many | TRBV28 | TGTGCCAGCAAAGAGACTAGCGACACAGATACGCAGTATTTT | CASKETSDTDTQYF
TRBJ2-5 | NA | NA | TRBV5-4 | TGTGCCAGCAGCTTGGTTGGGCTCGGAGAAGAGACCCAGTACTTC | CASSLVGLGEETQYF
TRBJ2-7 | TRBD1 | NA | TRBV20-1 | TGCAGTGCTATGTTGGGACAGGGCTACGAGCAGTACTTC | CSAMLGQGYEQYF
TRBJ2-1 | TRBD2 | NA | TRBV27 | TGTGCCAGCAGTTCCGCCCGGGCTAGCGGGAATTACAATGAGCAGTTCTTC | CASSSARASGNYNEQFF
TRBJ2-5 | TRBD2 | NA | TRBV4-3 | TGCGCCAGCAGCCAAGTGCCCATACCCCGTAGCGGGAGCGGAGGGACCCAGTACTTC | CASSQVPIPRSGSGGTQYF
TRBJ2-3 | TRBD1 | NA | TRBV4-1 | TGCGCCAGCAGCCAAGTGCTTGGGACAGGGGGAAGAGATACGCAGTATTTT | CASSQVLGTGGRDTQYF
TRBJ1-5 | NA | NA | TRBV6-6 | TGTGCCACCCACGCCGGACCGGGACTGAAGATCAATCAGCCCCAGCATTTT | CATHAGPGLKINQPQHF
TRBJ2-2 | NA | few | TRBV12-3/TRBV12-4 | TGTGCCAGCGTCGCATGGGACCGGTTGAACACCGGGGAGCTGTTTTTT | CASVAWDRLNTGELFF
TRBJ1-1 | NA | many | TRBV20-1 | TGCAGTGCTACGAACACTGAAGCTTTCTTT | CSATNTEAFF